Listed below are T cell receptor beta chains from one sample, sequenced in a study of CD8+CD57+ T cells in acquired aplastic anemia. TCRdb analysed the reads with MiXCR anew, one entry per CDR3 protein. The table lists some 82,000 distinct CDR3 sequences, around 44% of them singletons. Sequencing was done on a sample of sorted CD4+, CD8+, or CD8+CD57+ T cells (not recorded which) from PBMCs. Receptors were obtained from a human donor in good health, serving as a control. CDR3s include the opening cysteine and the closing phenylalanine or tryptophan. Fields, in order: clone size, D gene, V gene, J gene, CDR3 DNA, CDR3 protein. D genes are given only for firm matches. Clone size appears in some rows only: once, few, many, or a class for an expanded clone.

>many|.|TRBV9|TRBJ2-1
TGTGCCAGCAGCGTACAGAGGGGGGAGGTCAATGAGCAGTTCTTC
CASSVQRGEVNEQFF
>once|TRBD1|TRBV5-4|TRBJ1-3
TGTGCCACCGCGGGCCAGGGGGGGGACACCATATATTTT
CATAGQGGDTIYF
>many|TRBD1|TRBV15|TRBJ1-3
TGTGCCACCAGCAGGTCAAACAGGGGGCTGGGAAACACCATATATTTT
CATSRSNRGLGNTIYF
>many|.|TRBV7-2|TRBJ2-1
TGTGCCAGCAGCTTAGGGCCCGCGAATGAGCAGTTCTTC
CASSLGPANEQFF
>many|TRBD2|TRBV25-1|TRBJ2-3
TGTGCCAGCAGTGCCCTAGCGGGAGACCCACCTAGCACAGATACGCAGTATTTT
CASSALAGDPPSTDTQYF
>many|.|TRBV27|TRBJ2-7
TGTGCCAGCGGCTCCAGTACCTACGAGCAGTACTTC
CASGSSTYEQYF
>.|.|TRBV7-2|TRBJ1-3
TGTGCCAGCAGCTTAGCGGGCAACAGAATTACCCTCTCTGGAAACACCATGTATTTT
CASSLAGNRITLSGNTMYF
>.|.|TRBV20-1|TRBJ2-7
TGCAGTGCTAGTGCATTCCGGGACGTATGGGGCTACGAGCAGTACTTC
CSASAFRDVWGYEQYF
>.|TRBD1|TRBV29-1|TRBJ1-2
TGCAGCGTCAAGATACGGGACAGGGTCGGCTACACCTTC
CSVKIRDRVGYTF
>.|TRBD1|TRBV25-1|TRBJ1-6
TGTGCCAGCAATGAAGGGGACAGGGGAAATTCACCCCTCCACTTT
CASNEGDRGNSPLHF
>.|TRBD2|TRBV5-4|TRBJ2-1
TGTGCCAGCAGCCGCCGCGGGAGGTACAATGAGCAGTTCTTC
CASSRRGRYNEQFF
>.|.|TRBV6-4|TRBJ2-6
TGTGCCAGCAGTGAAAAAGGGACTGGGGCCAACGTCCTGACTTTC
CASSEKGTGANVLTF
>.|.|TRBV27|TRBJ1-1
TGTGCCAGCAGTTTATCGGGTCGGACTGAAGCTTTCTTT
CASSLSGRTEAFF
>many|TRBD1|TRBV13|TRBJ2-7
TGTGCCAGCAGCGAAGGGACAGGGCCCTGGGAGCAGTACTTC
CASSEGTGPWEQYF
>.|.|TRBV15|TRBJ1-1
TGTGCCACCAGCACGTCGGGCCAGAACACTGAAGCTTTCTTT
CATSTSGQNTEAFF
>many|.|TRBV20-1|TRBJ1-3
TGCAGTGCTAGCGCCCGAGGGGCTGTTGAAAACACCATATATTTT
CSASARGAVENTIYF
>.|.|TRBV4-1|TRBJ1-1
TGCGCCAGCAGCCAATGGGCGGATATGAACACTGGAGCTTTCTTT
CASSQWADMNTGAFF
>.|TRBD1|TRBV9|TRBJ1-2
TGTGCCAGCAGCACATTGATGGGACAGGGTGGATATGGCTACACCTTC
CASSTLMGQGGYGYTF
>.|.|TRBV10-1|TRBJ2-7
TGCGCCAGCAGTGATTCGGGACCAGCCTACGGGCAGTACTTC
CASSDSGPAYGQYF
>many|TRBD2|TRBV6-1|TRBJ2-7
TGTGCCAGCAGTACGACTAGCGGGAGGGGAACCTACGAGCAGTACTTC
CASSTTSGRGTYEQYF
>.|.|TRBV10-3|TRBJ1-2
TGTGCCATCAGGTCAGGGGAAACCTATGGCTACACCTTC
CAIRSGETYGYTF
>once|.|TRBV29-1|TRBJ2-6
TGCAGCGTTGAAAACTCTGGGGCCAACGTCCTGACTTTC
CSVENSGANVLTF
>.|.|TRBV19|TRBJ2-5
TGTGCCAGTATGGGGGACGGGCCCGGGGAGACCCAGTACTTC
CASMGDGPGETQYF
>few|.|TRBV19|TRBJ1-2
TGTGCCACTCGGGGGGGGCCGGACGCCGGCCGATTAAATTCCTATGGCTACACCTTC
CATRGGPDAGRLNSYGYTF
>many|TRBD2|TRBV9|TRBJ2-5
TGTGCCAGCAGCGTAGACTTAGCGGGGGGAGAGACCCAGTACTTC
CASSVDLAGGETQYF
>.|.|TRBV6-1|TRBJ2-6
TGTGCCAGCAGTGAACTCGGTGGGGCCAACGTCCTGACTTTC
CASSELGGANVLTF
>.|.|TRBV20-1|TRBJ1-2
TGCAGTGCTAGAGATCGAGGGGGGGGCTACACCTTC
CSARDRGGGYTF
>few|TRBD1|TRBV9|TRBJ2-1
TGTGCCAGCAGCTCCGGGACAGGGGACAATGAGCAGTTCTTC
CASSSGTGDNEQFF
>.|.|TRBV11-2|TRBJ2-1
TGTGCCAGCAGCCCAGAATTTACTACCCTTAGTGAGCAGTTCTTC
CASSPEFTTLSEQFF
>few|TRBD2|TRBV25-1|TRBJ2-3
TGTGCCAGCAGTGCCCTAGCGGGAGCGGGTTCCGATACGCAGTATTTT
CASSALAGAGSDTQYF
>many|.|TRBV5-5|TRBJ2-7
TGTGCCAGCAGCTTGCGTGTCGGGGACTACGAGCAGTACTTC
CASSLRVGDYEQYF
>.|.|TRBV24-1|TRBJ2-3
TGTGCCACCAGTGGGGGTACAGATACGCAGTATTTT
CATSGGTDTQYF
>few|TRBD1|TRBV6-1|TRBJ2-2
TGTGCCAGCAGTAGTGAAAGGGGACAGGGGGCTTCCGGGGAGCTGTTTTTT
CASSSERGQGASGELFF
>many|.|TRBV20-1|TRBJ2-3
TGCAGTGCTAGAGATGGCGCAAGCACAGATACGCAGTATTTT
CSARDGASTDTQYF
>.|TRBD1|TRBV2|TRBJ2-3
TGTGCCAGTCCCCGGGACAGGGGTATGAATACGCAGTATTTT
CASPRDRGMNTQYF
>many|TRBD1|TRBV9|TRBJ2-6
TGTGCCAGCAGCGCGACAGGGGAATACGACCCTGGGGCCAACGTCCTGACTTTC
CASSATGEYDPGANVLTF
>few|TRBD1|TRBV10-2|TRBJ2-1
TGCGCCAGCAGTGAGGGGACAGGGGAGGATGAGCAGTTCTTC
CASSEGTGEDEQFF
>.|TRBD2|TRBV15|TRBJ2-6
TGTGCCACCTCCCGCGGGGAGGGGTCTGGGGCCAACGTCCTGACTTTC
CATSRGEGSGANVLTF
>few|.|TRBV3-1|TRBJ2-7
TGTGCCAGCAGCCCCAACAGGGCTCCCTACGAGCAGTACTTC
CASSPNRAPYEQYF
>many|.|TRBV15|TRBJ2-2
TGTGCCACCAGCAGGGGGGAAGTACGCTTCACCGGGGAGCTGTTTTTT
CATSRGEVRFTGELFF
>.|.|TRBV4-3|TRBJ2-1
TGCGCCAGCAGCCCGGGGACGCCTGGGGTGAATGAGCAGTTCTTC
CASSPGTPGVNEQFF
>.|.|TRBV6-1|TRBJ1-2
TGTGCCAGCATCGAACAGACCTATGGCTACACCTTC
CASIEQTYGYTF
>many|.|TRBV14|TRBJ1-2
TGTGCCAGCAGCCAACTGCGGGGGAACTTAAACTATGGCTACACCTTC
CASSQLRGNLNYGYTF
>.|.|TRBV12-3/TRBV12-4|TRBJ2-3
TGTGCCAGCAGTCCGTACCTTAGCGGCTTAACAGATACGCAGTATTTT
CASSPYLSGLTDTQYF
>many|TRBD2|TRBV12-5|TRBJ2-7
TGTGCTAGTGGTTTGGGGGGACTAGCTACCTACGAGCAGTACTTC
CASGLGGLATYEQYF